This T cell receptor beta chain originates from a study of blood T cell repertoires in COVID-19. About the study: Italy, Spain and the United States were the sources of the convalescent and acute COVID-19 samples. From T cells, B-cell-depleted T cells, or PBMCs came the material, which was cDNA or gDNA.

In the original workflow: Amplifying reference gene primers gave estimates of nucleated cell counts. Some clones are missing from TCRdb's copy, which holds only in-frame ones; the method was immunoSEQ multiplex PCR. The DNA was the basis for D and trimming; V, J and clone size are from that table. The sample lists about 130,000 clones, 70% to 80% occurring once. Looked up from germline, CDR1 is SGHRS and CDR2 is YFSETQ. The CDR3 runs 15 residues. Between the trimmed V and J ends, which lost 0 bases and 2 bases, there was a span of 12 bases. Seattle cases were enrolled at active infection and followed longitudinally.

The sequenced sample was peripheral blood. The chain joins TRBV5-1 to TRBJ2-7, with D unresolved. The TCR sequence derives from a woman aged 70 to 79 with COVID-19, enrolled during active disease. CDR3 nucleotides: TGCGCCAGCAGCTTGGTGGAGCACGGAGCCTACGAGCAGTACTTC. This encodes CASSLVEHGAYEQYF.